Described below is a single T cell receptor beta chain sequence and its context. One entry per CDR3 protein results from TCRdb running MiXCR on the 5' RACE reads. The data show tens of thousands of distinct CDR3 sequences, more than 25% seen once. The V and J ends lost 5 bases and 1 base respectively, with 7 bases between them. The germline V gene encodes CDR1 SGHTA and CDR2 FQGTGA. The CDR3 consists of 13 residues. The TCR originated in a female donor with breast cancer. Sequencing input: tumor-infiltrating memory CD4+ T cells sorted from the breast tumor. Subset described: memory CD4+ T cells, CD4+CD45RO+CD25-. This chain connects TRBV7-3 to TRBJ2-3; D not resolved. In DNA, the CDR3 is TGTGCCAGCAGCGTAGGACGCACAGATACGCAGTATTTT. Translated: CASSVGRTDTQYF. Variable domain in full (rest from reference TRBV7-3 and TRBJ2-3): GAGVSQTPSNKVTEKGKYVELRCDPISGHTALYWYRQSLGQGPEFLIYFQGTGAADDSGLPNDRFFAVRPEGSVSTLKIQRTERGDSAVYLCASSVGRTDTQYFGPGTRLTVL.